This TCR beta chain was retrieved from a study of T cells in Graves' hyperthyroidism and ophthalmopathy. Patients with ophthalmopathy all had a Clinical Activity Score of at least 3, a NOSPECS grade of at least 4 and duration under 3 months. The authors took PBMCs from about 9.5 ml fresh peripheral blood. This clonotype was counted a few times. V dropped 7 bases and J dropped 3 bases, with 13 bases sitting between them. The CDR3 is 14 residues long. Amplification of TCR beta CDR3 regions was performed using RNA transcripts as template. The primer set for the first-round RT-PCR of the TCR CDR3 was HTBI. One entry per CDR3 protein results from TCRdb running MiXCR on the multiplex PCR reads. The sample has some 490,000 distinct CDR3 sequences; approximately 22% are singletons.

The gene calls are TRBV12-3 or TRBV12-4 and TRBJ2-1; the D call may be TRBD1 or TRBD2 (5 bases each). The clonotype originates from a woman aged 70-85 years with Graves' ophthalmopathy. The sequenced sample was blood. The CDR3 DNA follows: TGTGCCAGCACCCCCGGGGCTGTCTACAATGAGCAGTTCTTC. Its translation: CASTPGAVYNEQFF.